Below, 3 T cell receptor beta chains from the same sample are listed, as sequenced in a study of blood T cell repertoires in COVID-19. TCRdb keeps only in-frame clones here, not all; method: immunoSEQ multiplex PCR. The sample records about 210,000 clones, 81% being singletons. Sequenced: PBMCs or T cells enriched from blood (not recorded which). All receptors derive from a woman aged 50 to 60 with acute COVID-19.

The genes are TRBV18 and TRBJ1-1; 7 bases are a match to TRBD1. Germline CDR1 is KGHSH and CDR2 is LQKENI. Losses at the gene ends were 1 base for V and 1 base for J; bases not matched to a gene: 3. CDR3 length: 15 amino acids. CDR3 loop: CASSPLDRANTEAFF. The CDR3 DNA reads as TGTGCCAGCTCACCACTTGACAGGGCGAACACTGAAGCTTTCTTT.

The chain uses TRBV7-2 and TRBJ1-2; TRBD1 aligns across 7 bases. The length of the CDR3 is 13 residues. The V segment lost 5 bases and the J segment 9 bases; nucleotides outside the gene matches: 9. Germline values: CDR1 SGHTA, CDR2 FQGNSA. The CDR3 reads CASSLARGRSYTF. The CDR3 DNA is TGTGCCAGCAGCCTGGCCAGGGGGAGAAGCTACACCTTC.

In DNA form, the CDR3 reads TGTGCCGCTCTGGGGGGGGGCCTGAACACCGGGGAGCTGTTTTTT. Its translation: CAALGGGLNTGELFF. This chain connects TRBV10-3 to TRBJ2-2; the D gene is possibly TRBD2 (7 bases). The CDR3 extends over 15 amino acids. Germline V gives CDR1 ENHRY, CDR2 SYGVKD. Trimming removed 11 bases from V and 1 base from J, with 17 bases in between.